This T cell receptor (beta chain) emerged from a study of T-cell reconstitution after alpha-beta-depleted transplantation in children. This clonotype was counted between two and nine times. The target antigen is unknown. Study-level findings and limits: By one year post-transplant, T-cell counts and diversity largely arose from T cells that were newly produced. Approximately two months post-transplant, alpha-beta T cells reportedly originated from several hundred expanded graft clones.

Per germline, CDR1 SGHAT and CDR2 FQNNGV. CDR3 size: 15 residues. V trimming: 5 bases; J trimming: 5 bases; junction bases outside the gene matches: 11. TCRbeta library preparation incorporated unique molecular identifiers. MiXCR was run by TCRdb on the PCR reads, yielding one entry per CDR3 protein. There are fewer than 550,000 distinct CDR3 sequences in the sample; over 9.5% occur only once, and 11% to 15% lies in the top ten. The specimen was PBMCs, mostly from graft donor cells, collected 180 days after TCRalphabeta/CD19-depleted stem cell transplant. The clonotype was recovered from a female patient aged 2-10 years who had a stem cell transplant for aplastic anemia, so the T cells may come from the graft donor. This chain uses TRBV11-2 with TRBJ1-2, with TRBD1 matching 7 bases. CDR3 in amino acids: CASSTIKGQLYGYTF. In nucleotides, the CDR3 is TGTGCCAGCAGCACAATCAAGGGACAGCTTTATGGCTACACCTTC.